This T cell receptor (beta chain) is drawn from a study of shared clonotypes between healthy human individuals. Unmatched junction bases numbered 4, after V lost 5 bases and J lost 6 bases. This CDR3 region has 13 residues. Germline lookup yields CDR1 MDHEN and CDR2 SYDVKM. Assay used: immunoSEQ multiplex PCR; TCRdb lists only in-frame clones, some missing. The table lists around 1.1 million clones, 75% to 85% of them singletons. The sample comprised memory CD4+ T cells from PBMCs. The subset is: CD45RA-negative fraction. This chain links TRBV28 with TRBJ1-2; 9 nucleotides line up with TRBD1. The sequence came from a man younger than 35 in good health. Some clones in this sample may be carry-over from other donors' samples. The CDR3 sequence is CASSPWTGDGYTF. The CDR3 coding sequence is TGTGCCAGCAGTCCCTGGACAGGGGATGGCTACACCTTC.